This T cell receptor beta chain was captured in a study of CD4 T cells in relation to SARS-CoV-2 and coronaviruses. Across the study: Shared crossreactive spike epitopes were mapped to their HLA restriction. Study-level findings and limits: The assay detects memory recall responses, not culture-primed primary responses. The cross-reactivity analysis covered only spike protein, not other viral proteins.

The assay was immunoSEQ multiplex PCR, and TCRdb's table has in-frame clones only and misses some. The sample has approximately 64,000 clones; less than 95% are singletons. Regarding this clone: The antigen remains undetermined.

CD4+ T cells from unexposed donors were obtained before the COVID-19 pandemic (2011-2018). V was clipped by 8 bases and J by 3 bases; unmatched bases: 7. Per the germline V gene, CDR1 is SNHLY and CDR2 is FYNNEI. The CDR3 has 14 amino acids. The chain is built from TRBV2 and TRBJ1-3, with 7 positions matching TRBD1. The source is a human donor in good health. Sequenced input: naive CD4+ T cells from PBMCs. Subset in this sample: naive CD4+ T cells isolated by negative enrichment. Here the CDR3 DNA reads TGTGCCAGCTTGTCCGACAGGGTTGGAAACACCATATATTTT. This gives the protein CASLSDRVGNTIYF.